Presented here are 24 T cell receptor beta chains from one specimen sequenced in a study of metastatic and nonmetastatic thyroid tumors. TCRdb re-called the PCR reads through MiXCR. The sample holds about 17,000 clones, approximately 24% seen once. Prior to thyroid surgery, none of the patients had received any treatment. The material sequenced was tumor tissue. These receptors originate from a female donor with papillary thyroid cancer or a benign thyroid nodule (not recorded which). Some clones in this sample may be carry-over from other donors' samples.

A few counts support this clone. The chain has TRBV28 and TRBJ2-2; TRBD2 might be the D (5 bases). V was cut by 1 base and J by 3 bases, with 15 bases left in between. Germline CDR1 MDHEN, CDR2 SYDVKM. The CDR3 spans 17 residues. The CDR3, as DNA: TGTGCCAGCAGTTTATCAGGACCGAGGGCGTACACCGGGGAGCTGTTTTTT. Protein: CASSLSGPRAYTGELFF.

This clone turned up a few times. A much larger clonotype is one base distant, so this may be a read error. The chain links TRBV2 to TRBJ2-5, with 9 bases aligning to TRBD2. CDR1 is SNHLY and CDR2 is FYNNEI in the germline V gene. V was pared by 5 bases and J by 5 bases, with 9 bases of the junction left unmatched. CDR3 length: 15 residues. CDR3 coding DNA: TGTGCCAGCAGTTGGGGCGGGAGGGCCTCGGAGACCCAGTACTTC. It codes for CASSWGGRASETQYF. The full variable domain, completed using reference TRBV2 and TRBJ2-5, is EPEVTQTPSHQVTQMGQEVILRCVPISNHLYFYWYRQILGQKVEFLVSFYNNEISEKSEIFDDQFSVERPDGSNFTLKIRSTKLEDSAMYFCASSWGGRASETQYFGPGTRLLVL.

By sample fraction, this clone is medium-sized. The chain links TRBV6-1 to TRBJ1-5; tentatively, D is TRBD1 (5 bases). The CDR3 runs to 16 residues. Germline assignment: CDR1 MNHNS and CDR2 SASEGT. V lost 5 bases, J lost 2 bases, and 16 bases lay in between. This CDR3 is CASSMPTRGGNQPQHF. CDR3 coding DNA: TGTGCCAGCAGTATGCCTACGCGGGGGGGCAATCAGCCCCAGCATTTT.

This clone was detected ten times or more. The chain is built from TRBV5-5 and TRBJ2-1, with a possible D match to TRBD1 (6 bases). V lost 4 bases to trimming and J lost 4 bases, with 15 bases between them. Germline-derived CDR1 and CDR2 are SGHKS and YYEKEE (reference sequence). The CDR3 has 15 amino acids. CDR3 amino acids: CASSLQGRTYNEQFF. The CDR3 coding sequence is TGTGCCAGCAGCCTCCAGGGGCGCACATACAATGAGCAGTTCTTC.

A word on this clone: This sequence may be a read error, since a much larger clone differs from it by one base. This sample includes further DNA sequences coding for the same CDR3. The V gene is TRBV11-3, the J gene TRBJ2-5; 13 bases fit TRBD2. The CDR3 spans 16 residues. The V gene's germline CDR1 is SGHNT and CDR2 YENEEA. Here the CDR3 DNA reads TGTGCCAGCAGCTTAGGACTAGCGGGAGGCGGAGAGACCCAGTACTTT. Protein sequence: CASSLGLAGGGETQYF.

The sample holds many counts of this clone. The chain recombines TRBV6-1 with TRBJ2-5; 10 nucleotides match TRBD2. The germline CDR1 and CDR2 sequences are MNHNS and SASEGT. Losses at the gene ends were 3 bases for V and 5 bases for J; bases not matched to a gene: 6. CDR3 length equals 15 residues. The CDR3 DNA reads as TGTGCCAGCAGTGATGGGACTAGCGCCGCGGAGACCCAGTACTTC. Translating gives CASSDGTSAAETQYF.

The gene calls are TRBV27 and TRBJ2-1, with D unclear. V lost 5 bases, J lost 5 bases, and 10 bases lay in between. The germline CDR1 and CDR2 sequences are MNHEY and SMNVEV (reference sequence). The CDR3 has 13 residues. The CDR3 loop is CASSKSRDNEQFF. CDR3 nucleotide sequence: TGTGCCAGCAGTAAATCCCGGGACAATGAGCAGTTCTTC.

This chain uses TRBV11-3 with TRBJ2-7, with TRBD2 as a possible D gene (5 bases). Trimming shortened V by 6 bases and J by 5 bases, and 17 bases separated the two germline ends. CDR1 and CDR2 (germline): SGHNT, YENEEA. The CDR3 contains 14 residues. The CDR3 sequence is CASSSDPEDHEQYF. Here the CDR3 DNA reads TGTGCCAGCAGTTCGGACCCGGAGGACCACGAGCAGTACTTC.

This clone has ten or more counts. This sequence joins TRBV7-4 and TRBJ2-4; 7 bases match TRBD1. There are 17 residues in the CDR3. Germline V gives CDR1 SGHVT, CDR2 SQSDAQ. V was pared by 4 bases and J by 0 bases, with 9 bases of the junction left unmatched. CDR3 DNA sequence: TGTGCCAGCAGCTCCTGCCCGGGACAGTCAGCCAAAAACATTCAGTACTTC. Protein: CASSSCPGQSAKNIQYF.

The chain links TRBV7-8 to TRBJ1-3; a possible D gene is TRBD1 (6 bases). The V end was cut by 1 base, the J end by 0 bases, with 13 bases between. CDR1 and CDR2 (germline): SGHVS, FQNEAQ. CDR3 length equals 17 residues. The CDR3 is CASSLGNRADSGNTIYF. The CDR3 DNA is TGTGCCAGCAGCTTAGGTAACAGGGCCGACTCTGGAAACACCATATATTTT.

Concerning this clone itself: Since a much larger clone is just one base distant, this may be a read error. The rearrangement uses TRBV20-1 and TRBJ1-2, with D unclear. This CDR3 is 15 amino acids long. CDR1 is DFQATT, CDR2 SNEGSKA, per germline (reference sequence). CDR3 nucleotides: TGCAGTGCTAGTGGACGTATTATAGCTAAATATGGCTGCACCTTC. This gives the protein CSASGRIIAKYGCTF.

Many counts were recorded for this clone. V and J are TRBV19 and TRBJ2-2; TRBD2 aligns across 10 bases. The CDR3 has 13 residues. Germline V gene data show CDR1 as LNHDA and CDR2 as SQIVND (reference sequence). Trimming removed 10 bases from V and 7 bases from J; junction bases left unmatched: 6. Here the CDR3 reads CATASGRHGELFF. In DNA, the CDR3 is TGTGCCACCGCTAGCGGGAGACACGGGGAGCTGTTTTTT.

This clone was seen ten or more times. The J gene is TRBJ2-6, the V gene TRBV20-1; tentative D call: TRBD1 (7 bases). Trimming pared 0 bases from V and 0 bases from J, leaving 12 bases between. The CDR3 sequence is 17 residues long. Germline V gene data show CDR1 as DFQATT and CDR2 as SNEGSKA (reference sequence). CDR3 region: CSAREDRDFSGANVLTF. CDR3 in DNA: TGCAGTGCTAGAGAAGACAGGGACTTCTCTGGGGCCAACGTCCTGACTTTC.

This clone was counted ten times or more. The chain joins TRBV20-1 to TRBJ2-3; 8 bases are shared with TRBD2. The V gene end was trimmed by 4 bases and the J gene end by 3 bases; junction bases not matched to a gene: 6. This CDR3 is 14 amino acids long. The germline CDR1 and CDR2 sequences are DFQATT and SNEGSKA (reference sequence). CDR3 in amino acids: CSAKYSGATDTQYF. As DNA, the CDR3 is TGCAGTGCTAAGTATAGCGGGGCAACAGATACGCAGTATTTT.

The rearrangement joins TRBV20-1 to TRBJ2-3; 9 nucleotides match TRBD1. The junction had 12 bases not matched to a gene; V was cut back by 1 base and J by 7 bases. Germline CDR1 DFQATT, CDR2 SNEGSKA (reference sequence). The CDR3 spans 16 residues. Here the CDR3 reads CSARAMVQGATYTQYF. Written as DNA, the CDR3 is TGCAGTGCTAGAGCCATGGTACAGGGGGCTACATATACGCAGTATTTT.

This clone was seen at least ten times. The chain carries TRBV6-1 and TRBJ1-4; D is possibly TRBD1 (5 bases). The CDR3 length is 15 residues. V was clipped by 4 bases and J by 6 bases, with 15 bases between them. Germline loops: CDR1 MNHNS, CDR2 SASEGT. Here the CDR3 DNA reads TGTGCCAGCAGTGGCGCCGGGACGGTCCATGAAAAACTGTTTTTT. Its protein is CASSGAGTVHEKLFF.

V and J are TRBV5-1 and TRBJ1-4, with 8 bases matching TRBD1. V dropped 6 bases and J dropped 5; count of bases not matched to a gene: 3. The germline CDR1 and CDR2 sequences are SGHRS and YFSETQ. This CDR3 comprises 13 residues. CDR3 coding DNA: TGCGCCAGCACCGGACAGGGAAATGAAAAACTGTTTTTT. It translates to CASTGQGNEKLFF.

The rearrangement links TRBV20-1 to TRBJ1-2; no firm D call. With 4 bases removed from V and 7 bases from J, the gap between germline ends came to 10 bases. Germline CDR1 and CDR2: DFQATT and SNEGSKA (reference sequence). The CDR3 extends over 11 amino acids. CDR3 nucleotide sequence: TGCAGTGCTATCCCCCCGAGTGGCTACACCTTC. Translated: CSAIPPSGYTF.

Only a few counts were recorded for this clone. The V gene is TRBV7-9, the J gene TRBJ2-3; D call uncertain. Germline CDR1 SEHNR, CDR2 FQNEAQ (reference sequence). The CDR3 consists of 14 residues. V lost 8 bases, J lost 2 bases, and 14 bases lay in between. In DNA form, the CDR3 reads TGTGCCAGCGCGACGAGTAGTTACACAGATACGCAGTATTTT. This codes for CASATSSYTDTQYF.

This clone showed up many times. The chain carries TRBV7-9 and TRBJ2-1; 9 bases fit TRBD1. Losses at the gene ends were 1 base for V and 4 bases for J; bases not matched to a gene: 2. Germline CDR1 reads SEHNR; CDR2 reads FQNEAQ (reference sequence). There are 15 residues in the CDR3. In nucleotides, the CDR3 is TGTGCCAGCAGCTTAGGGGACAGGGTGTACAATGAGCAGTTCTTC. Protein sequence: CASSLGDRVYNEQFF.

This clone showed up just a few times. CDR3 DNA sequence: TGTGCCAGCAGCTTAATATCTAGCGATCCAGATACGCAGTATTTT. This encodes CASSLISSDPDTQYF. The V gene is TRBV11-3, the J gene TRBJ2-3, with D possibly matching TRBD2 (6 bases). The CDR3 consists of 15 residues. CDR1 and CDR2 (germline): SGHNT, YENEEA. Trimming removed 2 bases from V and 4 bases from J, with 13 bases in between. The whole variable domain, remainder taken from reference TRBV11-3 and TRBJ2-3, is EAGVVQSPRYKIIEKKQPVAFWCNPISGHNTLYWYLQNLGQGPELLIRYENEEAVDDSQLPKDRFSAERLKGVDSTLKIQPAELGDSAVYLCASSLISSDPDTQYFGPGTRLTVL.

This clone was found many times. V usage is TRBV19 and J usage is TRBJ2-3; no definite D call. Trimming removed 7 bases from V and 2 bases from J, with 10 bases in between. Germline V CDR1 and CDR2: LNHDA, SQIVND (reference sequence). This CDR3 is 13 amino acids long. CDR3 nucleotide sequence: TGTGCCAGTAAAGTAGGAGCCACAGATACGCAGTATTTT. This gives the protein CASKVGATDTQYF.

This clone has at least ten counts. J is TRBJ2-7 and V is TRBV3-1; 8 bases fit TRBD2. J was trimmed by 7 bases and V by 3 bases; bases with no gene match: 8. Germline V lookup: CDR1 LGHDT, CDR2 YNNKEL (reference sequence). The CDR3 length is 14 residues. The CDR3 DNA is TGTGCCAGCAGCCATGGACTAGCATCCGCGGAGCAGTACTTC. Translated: CASSHGLASAEQYF.

As DNA, the CDR3 is TGTGCCAGCAGTGATTTGAAGGTGTTCTACGAGCAGTACTTC. This gives the protein CASSDLKVFYEQYF. This chain uses TRBV25-1 with TRBJ2-7; D is uncertain. This CDR3 region has 14 residues. Trimming stripped 3 bases from V and 3 bases from J, with 12 bases between. Germline CDR1 reads MGHDK; CDR2 reads SYGVNS.